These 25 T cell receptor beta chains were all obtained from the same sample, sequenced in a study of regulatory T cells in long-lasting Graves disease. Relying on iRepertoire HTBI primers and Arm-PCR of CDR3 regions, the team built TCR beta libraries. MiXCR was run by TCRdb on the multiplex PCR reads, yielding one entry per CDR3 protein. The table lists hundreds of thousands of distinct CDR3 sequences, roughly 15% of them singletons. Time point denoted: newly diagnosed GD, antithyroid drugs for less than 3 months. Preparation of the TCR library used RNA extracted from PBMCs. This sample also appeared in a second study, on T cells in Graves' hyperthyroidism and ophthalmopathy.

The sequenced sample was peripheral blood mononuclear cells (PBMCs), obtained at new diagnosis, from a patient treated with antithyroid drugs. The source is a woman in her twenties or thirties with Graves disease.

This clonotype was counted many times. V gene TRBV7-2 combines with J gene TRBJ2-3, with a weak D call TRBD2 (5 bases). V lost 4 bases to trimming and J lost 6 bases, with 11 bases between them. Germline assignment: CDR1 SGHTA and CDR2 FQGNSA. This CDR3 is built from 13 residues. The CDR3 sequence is CASSSRGADTQYF. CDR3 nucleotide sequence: TGTGCCAGCAGCTCACGGGGAGCGGATACGCAGTATTTT.

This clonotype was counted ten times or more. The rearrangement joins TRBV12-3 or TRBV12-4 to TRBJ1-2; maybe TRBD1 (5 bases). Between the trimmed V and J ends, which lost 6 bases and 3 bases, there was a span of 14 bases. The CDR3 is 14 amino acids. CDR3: CASRGMGGDYGYTF. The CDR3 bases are TGTGCCAGCAGGGGAATGGGAGGGGACTATGGCTACACCTTC.

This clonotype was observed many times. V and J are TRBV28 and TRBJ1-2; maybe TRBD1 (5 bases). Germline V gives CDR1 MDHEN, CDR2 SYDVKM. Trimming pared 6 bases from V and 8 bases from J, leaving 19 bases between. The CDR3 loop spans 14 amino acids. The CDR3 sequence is CASRPDKWWDGYTF. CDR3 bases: TGTGCCAGCAGGCCCGACAAATGGTGGGACGGCTACACCTTC.

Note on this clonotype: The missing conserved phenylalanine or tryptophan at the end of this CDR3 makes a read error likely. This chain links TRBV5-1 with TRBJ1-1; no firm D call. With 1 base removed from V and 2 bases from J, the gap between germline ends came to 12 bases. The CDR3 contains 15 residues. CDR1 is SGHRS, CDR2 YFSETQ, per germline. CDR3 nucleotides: TGCGCCAGCAGCTTGAGGTCCCTACCTAACACTGAAGCTTTCTCT. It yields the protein CASSLRSLPNTEAFS.

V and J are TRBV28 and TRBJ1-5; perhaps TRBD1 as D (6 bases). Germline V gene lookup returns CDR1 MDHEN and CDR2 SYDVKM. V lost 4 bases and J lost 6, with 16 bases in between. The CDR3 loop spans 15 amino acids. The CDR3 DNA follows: TGTGCCAGCAGTTCCCTCACAGGGTGGGGTCAGCCCCAGCATTTT. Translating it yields CASSSLTGWGQPQHF.

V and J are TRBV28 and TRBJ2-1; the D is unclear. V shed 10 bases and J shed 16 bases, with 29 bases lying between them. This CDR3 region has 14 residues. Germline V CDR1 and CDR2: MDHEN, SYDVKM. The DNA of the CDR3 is TGTGCCATCACAAGTGCCCGGTGGTGGGATGAGTATTTCTTC. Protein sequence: CAITSARWWDEYFF.

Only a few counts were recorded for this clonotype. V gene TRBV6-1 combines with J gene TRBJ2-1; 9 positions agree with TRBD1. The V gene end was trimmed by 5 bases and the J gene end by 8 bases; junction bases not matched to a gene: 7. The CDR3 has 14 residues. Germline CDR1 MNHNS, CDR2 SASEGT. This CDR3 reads CASSRQGVKDEQFF. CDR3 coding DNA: TGTGCCAGCAGTCGACAGGGGGTGAAGGATGAGCAGTTCTTC.

The CDR3 bases are TGTGCCAGCAAACGTTCGTGGGACGCGAACACCGGGGAGCTGTTTTTT. Translating it yields CASKRSWDANTGELFF. V and J are TRBV14 and TRBJ2-2, with D perhaps being TRBD1 or TRBD2 (5 bases each). The V gene's germline CDR1 is SGHDN and CDR2 FVKESK. Trimming took 7 bases from V and 0 from J, leaving 15 bases between them. The CDR3 contains 16 residues.

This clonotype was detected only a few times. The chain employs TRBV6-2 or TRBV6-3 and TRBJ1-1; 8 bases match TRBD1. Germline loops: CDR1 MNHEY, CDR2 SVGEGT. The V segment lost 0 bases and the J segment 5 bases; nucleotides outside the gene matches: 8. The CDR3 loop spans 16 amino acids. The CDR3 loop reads CASSYSTRQGRTEAFF. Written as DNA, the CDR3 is TGTGCCAGCAGTTACTCCACCCGACAGGGGCGTACTGAAGCTTTCTTT.

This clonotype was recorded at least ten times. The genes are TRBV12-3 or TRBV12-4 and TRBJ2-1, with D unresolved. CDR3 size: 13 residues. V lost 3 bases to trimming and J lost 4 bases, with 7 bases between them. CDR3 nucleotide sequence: TGTGCCAGCAGTTTTTACTCGTACAATGAGCAGTTCTTC. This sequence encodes CASSFYSYNEQFF.

The CDR3 DNA is TGTGCCAGCAGCTCCAGACAGGAGGGCACAGATACGCAGTATTTT. Its protein is CASSSRQEGTDTQYF. The gene calls are TRBV13 and TRBJ2-3; tentative D call: TRBD1 (6 bases). CDR1 PRHDT and CDR2 FYEKMQ come from the germline V gene (reference sequence). The ends were cut back, 4 bases at V and 1 base at J, with 12 bases in the middle. CDR3 length equals 15 residues. Full variable domain (missing parts from reference TRBV13 and TRBJ2-3): AAGVIQSPRHLIKEKRETATLKCYPIPRHDTVYWYQQGPGQDPQFLISFYEKMQSDKGSIPDRFSAQQFSDYHSELNMSSLELGDSALYFCASSSRQEGTDTQYFGPGTRLTVL.

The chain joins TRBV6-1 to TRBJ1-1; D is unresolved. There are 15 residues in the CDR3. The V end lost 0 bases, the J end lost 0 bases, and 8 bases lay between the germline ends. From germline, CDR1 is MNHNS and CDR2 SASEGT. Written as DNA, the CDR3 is TGTGCCAGCAGTGAAGCGCCGGGGTTGAACACTGAAGCTTTCTTT. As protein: CASSEAPGLNTEAFF.

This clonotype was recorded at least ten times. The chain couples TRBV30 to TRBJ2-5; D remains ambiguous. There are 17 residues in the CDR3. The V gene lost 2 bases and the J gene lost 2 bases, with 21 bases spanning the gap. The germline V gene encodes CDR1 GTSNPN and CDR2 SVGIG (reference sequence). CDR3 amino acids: CAWSFARVAGPQETQYF. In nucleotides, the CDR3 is TGTGCCTGGAGTTTCGCTCGGGTCGCTGGACCTCAAGAGACCCAGTACTTC.

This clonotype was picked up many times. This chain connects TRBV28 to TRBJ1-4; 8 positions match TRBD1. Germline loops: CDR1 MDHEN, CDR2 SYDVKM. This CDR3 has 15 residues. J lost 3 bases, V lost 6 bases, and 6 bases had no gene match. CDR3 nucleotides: TGTGCCAGCAGGCGACAGGGGTCGCCTAATGAAAAACTGTTTTTT. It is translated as CASRRQGSPNEKLFF.

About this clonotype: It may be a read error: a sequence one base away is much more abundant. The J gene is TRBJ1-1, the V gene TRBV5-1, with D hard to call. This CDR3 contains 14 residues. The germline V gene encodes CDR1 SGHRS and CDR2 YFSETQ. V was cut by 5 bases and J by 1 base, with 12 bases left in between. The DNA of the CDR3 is TGCGCCAGCAGTTCCCACATCGGGAACACTGAAGCTTTCTTT. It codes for CASSSHIGNTEAFF.

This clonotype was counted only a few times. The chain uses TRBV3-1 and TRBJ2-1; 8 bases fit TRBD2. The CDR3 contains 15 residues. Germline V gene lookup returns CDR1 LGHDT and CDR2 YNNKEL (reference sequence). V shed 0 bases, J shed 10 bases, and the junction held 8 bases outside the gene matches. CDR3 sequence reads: CASSQDSSERGEQFF. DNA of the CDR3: TGTGCCAGCAGCCAAGATTCAAGTGAGCGGGGGGAGCAGTTCTTC.

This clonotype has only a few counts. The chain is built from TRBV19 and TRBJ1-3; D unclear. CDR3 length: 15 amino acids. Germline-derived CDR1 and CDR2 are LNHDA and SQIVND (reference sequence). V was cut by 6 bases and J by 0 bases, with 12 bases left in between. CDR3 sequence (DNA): TGTGCCAGTAGAGGTCCATTGGGCTCTGGAAACACCATATATTTT. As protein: CASRGPLGSGNTIYF.

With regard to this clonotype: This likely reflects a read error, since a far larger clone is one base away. This CDR3 is CASGNTGSLEAFF. The CDR3 DNA reads TGTGCCAGCGGAAATACGGGTTCCCTTGAAGCTTTCTTT. This sequence joins TRBV6-5 and TRBJ1-1; D not resolved. Germline CDR1 MNHEY, CDR2 SVGAGI. The CDR3 runs 13 residues. V was clipped by 8 bases and J by 7 bases, with 17 bases between them.

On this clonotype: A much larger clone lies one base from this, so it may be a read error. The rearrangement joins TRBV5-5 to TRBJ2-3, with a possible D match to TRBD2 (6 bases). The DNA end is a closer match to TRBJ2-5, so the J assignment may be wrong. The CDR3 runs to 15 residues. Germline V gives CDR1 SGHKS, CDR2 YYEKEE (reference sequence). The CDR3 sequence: CASSLDDLRGETQYF. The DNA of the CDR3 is TGTGCCAGCAGCTTAGACGACCTACGGGGGGAGACCCAGTACTTC.

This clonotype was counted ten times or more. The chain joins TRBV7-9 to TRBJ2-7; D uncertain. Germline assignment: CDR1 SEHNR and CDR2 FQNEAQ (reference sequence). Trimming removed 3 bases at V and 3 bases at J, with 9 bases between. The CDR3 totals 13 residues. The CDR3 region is CASSLEQSYEQYF. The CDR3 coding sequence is TGTGCCAGCAGCTTGGAACAGAGCTACGAGCAGTACTTC. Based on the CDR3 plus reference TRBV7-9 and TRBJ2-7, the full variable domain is DTGVSQNPRHKITKRGQNVTFRCDPISEHNRLYWYRQTLGQGPEFLTYFQNEAQLEKSRLLSDRFSAERPKGSFSTLEIQRTEQGDSAMYLCASSLEQSYEQYFGPGTRLTVT.

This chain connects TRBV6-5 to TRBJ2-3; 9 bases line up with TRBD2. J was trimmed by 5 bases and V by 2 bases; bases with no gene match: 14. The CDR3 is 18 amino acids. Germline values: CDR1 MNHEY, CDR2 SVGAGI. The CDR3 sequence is CASSYKASVAGAVDTQYF. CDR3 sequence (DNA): TGTGCCAGCAGTTACAAGGCCTCCGTAGCGGGAGCGGTAGATACGCAGTATTTT.

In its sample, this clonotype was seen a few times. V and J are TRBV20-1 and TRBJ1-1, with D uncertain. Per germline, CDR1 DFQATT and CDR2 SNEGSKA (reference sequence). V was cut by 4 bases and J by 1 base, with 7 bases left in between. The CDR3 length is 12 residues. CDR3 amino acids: CSAIQRNTEAFF. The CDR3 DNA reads TGCAGTGCTATACAGAGGAACACTGAAGCTTTCTTT.

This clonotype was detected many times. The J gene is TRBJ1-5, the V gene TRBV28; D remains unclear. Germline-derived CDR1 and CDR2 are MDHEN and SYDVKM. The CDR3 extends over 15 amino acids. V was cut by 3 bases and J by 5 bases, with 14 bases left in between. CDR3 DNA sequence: TGTGCCAGCAGTTTTCGCTCCAGGAATTATCAGCCCCAGCATTTT. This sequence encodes CASSFRSRNYQPQHF.

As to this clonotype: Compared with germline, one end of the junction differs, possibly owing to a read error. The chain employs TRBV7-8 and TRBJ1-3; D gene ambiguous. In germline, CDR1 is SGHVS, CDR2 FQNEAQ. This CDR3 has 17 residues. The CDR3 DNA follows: TGTGCCTGCAGCTTAACGGTTGGGGTTGATTCTGGAAACACCATATATTTT. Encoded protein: CACSLTVGVDSGNTIYF.

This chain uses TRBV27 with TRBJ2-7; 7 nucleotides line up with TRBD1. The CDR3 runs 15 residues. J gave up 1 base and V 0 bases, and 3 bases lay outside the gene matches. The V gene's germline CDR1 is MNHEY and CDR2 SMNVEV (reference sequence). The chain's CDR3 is CASSLSPTGSYEQYF. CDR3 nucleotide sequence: TGTGCCAGCAGTTTATCCCCGACAGGGTCCTACGAGCAGTACTTC.